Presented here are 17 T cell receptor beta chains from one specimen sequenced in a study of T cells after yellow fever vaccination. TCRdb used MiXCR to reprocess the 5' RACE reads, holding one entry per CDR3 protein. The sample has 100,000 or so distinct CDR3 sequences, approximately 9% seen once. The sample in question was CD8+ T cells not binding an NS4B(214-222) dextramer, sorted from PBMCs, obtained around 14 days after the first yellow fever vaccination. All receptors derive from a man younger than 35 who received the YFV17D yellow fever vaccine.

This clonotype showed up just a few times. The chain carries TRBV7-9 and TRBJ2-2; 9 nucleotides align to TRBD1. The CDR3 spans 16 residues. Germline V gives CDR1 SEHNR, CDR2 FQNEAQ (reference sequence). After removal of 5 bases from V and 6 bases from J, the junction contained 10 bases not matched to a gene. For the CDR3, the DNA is TGTGCCAGCAGCAACTCCGGGACAGGGATGGCCGGGGAGCTGTTTTTT. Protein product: CASSNSGTGMAGELFF. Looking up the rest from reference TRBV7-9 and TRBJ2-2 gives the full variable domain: DTGVSQNPRHKITKRGQNVTFRCDPISEHNRLYWYRQTLGQGPEFLTYFQNEAQLEKSRLLSDRFSAERPKGSFSTLEIQRTEQGDSAMYLCASSNSGTGMAGELFFGEGSRLTVL.

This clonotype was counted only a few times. The CDR3 here is CASSGGGGSYNEQFF. CDR3 in DNA: TGTGCCAGCAGCGGCGGCGGGGGCTCCTACAATGAGCAGTTCTTC. The rearrangement uses TRBV9 and TRBJ2-1, with 7 bases that match TRBD2. CDR1 and CDR2 from the germline V gene are SGDLS and YYNGEE. The trim removed 3 bases at V and 0 bases at J, leaving 3 bases unmatched. The CDR3 spans 15 residues.

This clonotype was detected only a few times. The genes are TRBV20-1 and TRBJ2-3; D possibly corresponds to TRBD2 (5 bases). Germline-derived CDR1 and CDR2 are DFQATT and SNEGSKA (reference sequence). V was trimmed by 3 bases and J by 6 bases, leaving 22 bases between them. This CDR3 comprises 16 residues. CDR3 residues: CSARGFLANSSDTQYF. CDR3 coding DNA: TGCAGTGCTAGGGGCTTTCTAGCAAATAGCTCCGATACGCAGTATTTT.

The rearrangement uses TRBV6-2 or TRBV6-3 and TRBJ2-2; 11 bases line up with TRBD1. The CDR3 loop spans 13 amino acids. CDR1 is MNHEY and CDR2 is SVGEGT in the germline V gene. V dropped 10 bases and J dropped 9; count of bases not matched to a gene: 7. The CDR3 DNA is TGTGCCATCGGGACAGGGGGTAGCCGGGAGCTGTTTTTT. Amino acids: CAIGTGGSRELFF.

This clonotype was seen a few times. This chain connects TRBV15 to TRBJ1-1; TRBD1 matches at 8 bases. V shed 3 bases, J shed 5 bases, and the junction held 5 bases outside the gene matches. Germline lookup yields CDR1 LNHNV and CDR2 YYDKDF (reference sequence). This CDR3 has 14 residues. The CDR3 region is CATSSRTGWTEAFF. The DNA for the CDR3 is TGTGCCACCAGCAGCCGGACAGGGTGGACTGAAGCTTTCTTT. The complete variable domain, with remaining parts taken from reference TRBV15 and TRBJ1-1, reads DAMVIQNPRYQVTQFGKPVTLSCSQTLNHNVMYWYQQKSSQAPKLLFHYYDKDFNNEADTPDNFQSRRPNTSFCFLDIRSPGLGDTAMYLCATSSRTGWTEAFFGQGTRLTVV.

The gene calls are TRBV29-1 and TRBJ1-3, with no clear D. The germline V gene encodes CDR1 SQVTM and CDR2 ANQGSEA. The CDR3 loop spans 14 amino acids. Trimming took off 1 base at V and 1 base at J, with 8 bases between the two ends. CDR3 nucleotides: TGCAGCGTTGAAGTAGCGGTTTCTGGAAACACCATATATTTT. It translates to CSVEVAVSGNTIYF.

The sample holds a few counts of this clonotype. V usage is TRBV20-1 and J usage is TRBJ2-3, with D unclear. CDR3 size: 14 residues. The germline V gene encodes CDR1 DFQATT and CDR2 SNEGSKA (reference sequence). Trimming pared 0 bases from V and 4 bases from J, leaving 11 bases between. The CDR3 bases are TGCAGTGCTAGAGATCGACGGCAGGCAGATACGCAGTATTTT. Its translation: CSARDRRQADTQYF.

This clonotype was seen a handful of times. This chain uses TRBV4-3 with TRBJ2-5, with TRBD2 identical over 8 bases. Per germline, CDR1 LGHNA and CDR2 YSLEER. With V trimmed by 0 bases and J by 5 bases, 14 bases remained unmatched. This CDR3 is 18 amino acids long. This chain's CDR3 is CASSQDLHAGGKGETQYF. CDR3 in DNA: TGCGCCAGCAGCCAAGATCTGCATGCGGGGGGTAAGGGGGAGACCCAGTACTTC.

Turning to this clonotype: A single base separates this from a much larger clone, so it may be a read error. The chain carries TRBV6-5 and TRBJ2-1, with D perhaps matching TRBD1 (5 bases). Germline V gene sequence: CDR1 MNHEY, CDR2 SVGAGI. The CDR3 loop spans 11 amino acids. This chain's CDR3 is CANSYRNEQFF. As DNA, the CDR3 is TGTGCCAACAGTTACAGGAATGAGCAGTTCTTC.

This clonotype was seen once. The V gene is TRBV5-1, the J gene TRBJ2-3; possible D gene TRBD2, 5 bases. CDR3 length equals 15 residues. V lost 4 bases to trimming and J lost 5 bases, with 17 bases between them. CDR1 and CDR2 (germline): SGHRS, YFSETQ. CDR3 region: CASSPRRGSQDTQYF. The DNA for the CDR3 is TGCGCCAGCAGCCCTAGACGAGGGTCCCAAGATACGCAGTATTTT.

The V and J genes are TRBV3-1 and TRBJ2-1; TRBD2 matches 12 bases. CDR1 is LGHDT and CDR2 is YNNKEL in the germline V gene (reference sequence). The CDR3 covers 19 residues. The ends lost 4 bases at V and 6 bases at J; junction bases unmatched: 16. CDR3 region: CASSLGLAGLTLARNEQFF. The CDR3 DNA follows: TGTGCCAGCAGCCTCGGACTAGCGGGGCTCACTCTGGCTCGCAATGAGCAGTTCTTC.

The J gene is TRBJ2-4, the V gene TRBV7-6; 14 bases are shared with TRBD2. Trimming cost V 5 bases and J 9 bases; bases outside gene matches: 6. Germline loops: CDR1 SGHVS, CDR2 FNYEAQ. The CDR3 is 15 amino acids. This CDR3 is CASSQTSGGASIQYF. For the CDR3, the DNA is TGTGCCAGCAGCCAGACTAGCGGGGGGGCCAGCATTCAGTACTTC. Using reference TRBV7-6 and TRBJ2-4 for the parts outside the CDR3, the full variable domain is GAGVSQSPRYKVTKRGQDVALRCDPISGHVSLYWYRQALGQGPEFLTYFNYEAQQDKSGLPNDRFSAERPEGSISTLTIQRTEQRDSAMYRCASSQTSGGASIQYFGAGTRLSVL.

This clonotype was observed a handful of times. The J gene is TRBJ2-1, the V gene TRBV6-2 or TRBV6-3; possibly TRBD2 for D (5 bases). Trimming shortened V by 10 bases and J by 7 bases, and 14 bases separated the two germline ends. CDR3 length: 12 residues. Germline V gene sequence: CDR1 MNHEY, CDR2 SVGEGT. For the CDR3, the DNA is TGTGCCACCGGAGGACGGCTTAATGAGCAGTTCTTC. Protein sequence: CATGGRLNEQFF.

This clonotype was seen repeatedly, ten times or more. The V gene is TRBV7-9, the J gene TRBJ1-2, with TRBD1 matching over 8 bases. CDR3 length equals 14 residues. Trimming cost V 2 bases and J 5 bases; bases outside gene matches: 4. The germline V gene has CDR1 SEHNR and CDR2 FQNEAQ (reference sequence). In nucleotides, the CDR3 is TGTGCCAGCAGCTTATCAAGGACAGGGTATGGCTACACCTTC. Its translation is CASSLSRTGYGYTF.

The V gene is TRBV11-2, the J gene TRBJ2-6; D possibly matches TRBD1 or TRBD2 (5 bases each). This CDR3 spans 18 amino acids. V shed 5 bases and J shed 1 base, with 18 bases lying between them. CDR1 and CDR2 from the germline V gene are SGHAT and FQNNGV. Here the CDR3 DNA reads TGTGCCAGCAGCCCATCCCCCGGGACCGGATCTGGGGCCAACGTCCTGACTTTC. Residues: CASSPSPGTGSGANVLTF.

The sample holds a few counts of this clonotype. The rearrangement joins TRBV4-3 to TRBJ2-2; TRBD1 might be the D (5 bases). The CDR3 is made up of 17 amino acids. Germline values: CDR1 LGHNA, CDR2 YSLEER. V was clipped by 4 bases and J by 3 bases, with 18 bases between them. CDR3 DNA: TGCGCCAGCAGCCCCCGCCTTGACAGATCCGACACCGGGGAGCTGTTTTTT. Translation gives CASSPRLDRSDTGELFF.

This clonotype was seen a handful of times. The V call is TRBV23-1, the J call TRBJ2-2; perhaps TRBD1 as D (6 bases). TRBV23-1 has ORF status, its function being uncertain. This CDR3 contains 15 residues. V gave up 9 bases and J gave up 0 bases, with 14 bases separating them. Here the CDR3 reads CAREDRTTNTGELFF. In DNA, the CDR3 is TGCGCCAGAGAGGACAGAACAACGAACACCGGGGAGCTGTTTTTT.